Presented here are 5 T cell receptor beta chains from one specimen sequenced in a study of T cell responses to AZD1222 COVID-19 vaccine (dated by TCRdb to the early 2020s). Sample time point, as interpreted from the label and publication: baseline before first vaccination. Libraries were constructed by the immunoSEQ multiplex PCR assay. The source is immuneACCESS, and TCRdb retained only in-frame sequences with V and J called. Part of the clones is not carried over; for the studies checked, unresolved V genes explain less than half of this, and the remainder is unexplained. The sample table contains roughly 60,000 clones; only one count was recorded for around 90% of them. The biggest ten clones account for 4.9% of the sample. The material sequenced was peripheral blood, taken on day 0 of AZD1222 vaccination. All receptors derive from an adult in good health.

V usage is TRBV4-1 and J usage is TRBJ1-5; 12 bases agree with TRBD1. The CDR3 totals 15 residues. Per germline, CDR1 MGHRA and CDR2 YSYEKL. The V gene end was trimmed by 3 bases and the J gene end by 6 bases; junction bases not matched to a gene: 3. CDR3 coding DNA: TGCGCCAGCAGCCAGGGACAGGGGGCTATTCAGCCCCAGCATTTT. Translating it yields CASSQGQGAIQPQHF.

The chain couples TRBV9 to TRBJ1-2; 11 bases match TRBD1. CDR3 length: 15 amino acids. Losses at the gene ends were 4 bases for V and 4 bases for J; bases not matched to a gene: 6. Germline V gene lookup returns CDR1 SGDLS and CDR2 YYNGEE. The CDR3 region has the DNA TGTGCCAGCAGCATTGGACAGGGGGCGGGCTATGGCTACACCTTC. Its translation is CASSIGQGAGYGYTF.

V gene TRBV5-1 combines with J gene TRBJ1-2, with D perhaps TRBD1 (5 bases). V was pared by 3 bases and J by 8 bases, with 17 bases between. There are 14 residues in the CDR3. The V gene's germline CDR1 is SGHRS and CDR2 YFSETQ. The CDR3: CASSSLPGAGGYTF. The CDR3 region has the DNA TGCGCCAGCAGCTCTCTACCCGGGGCTGGCGGCTACACCTTC.

This rearrangement joins TRBV6-5 to TRBJ1-5; TRBD1 matches at 7 bases. Trimming cost V 5 bases and J 7 bases; bases outside gene matches: 8. The germline V gene encodes CDR1 MNHEY and CDR2 SVGAGI. The CDR3 consists of 14 residues. CDR3: CASSIIRGQQPQHF. The DNA for the CDR3 is TGTGCCAGCAGTATTATTAGGGGGCAACAGCCCCAGCATTTT.

The genes are TRBV5-1 and TRBJ2-5; TRBD1 matches at 7 bases. CDR3 length equals 15 residues. V was clipped by 0 bases and J by 1 base; unmatched bases: 3. Germline CDR1 reads SGHRS; CDR2 reads YFSETQ. The CDR3 region has the DNA TGCGCCAGCAGCTTGGGGACAGGCCGCCAAGAGACCCAGTACTTC. Its translation: CASSLGTGRQETQYF.